A single sample is the source of the 15 T cell receptor beta chains below, sequenced in a study of cytomegalovirus exposure and HLA in healthy donors. 60 Vbeta and 13 Jbeta primers were used in PCR. TCRdb's copy holds only in-frame clones and misses some; the assay was immunoSEQ multiplex PCR. The table includes about 86,000 clones, around three quarters detected once. Sequences were obtained from PBMCs. The source is a man between 60 and 70 years old in good health and CMV-seronegative.

The gene calls are TRBV4-2 and TRBJ2-3; the match to TRBD2 covers 7 bases. CDR1 and CDR2 from the germline V gene are LGHNA and YNFKEQ. Trimming took 4 bases from V and 2 from J; bases not matched to a gene: 15. There are 18 residues in the CDR3. CDR3 amino acids: CASSRLATPSGTTDTQYF. DNA of the CDR3: TGTGCCAGCAGCCGCCTAGCTACCCCTAGCGGAACCACAGATACGCAGTATTTT.

The chain recombines TRBV29-1 with TRBJ2-1, with D perhaps matching TRBD2 (6 bases). Germline loops: CDR1 SQVTM, CDR2 ANQGSEA. This CDR3 is built from 14 residues. V lost 6 bases and J lost 3, with 15 bases in between. Here the CDR3 DNA reads TGCAGCGTCCTCCACGCGGGGCACTACAATGAGCAGTTCTTC. Its protein is CSVLHAGHYNEQFF.

The chain joins TRBV4-3 to TRBJ2-5; possible D gene TRBD2, 7 bases. The germline V and J ends were trimmed by 1 base and 2 bases, with 14 bases remaining between them. The CDR3 runs to 16 residues. The germline V gene has CDR1 LGHNA and CDR2 YSLEER. CDR3 in amino acids: CASSQVLRGAQETQYF. CDR3 nucleotides: TGCGCCAGCAGCCAAGTTCTTCGGGGGGCACAAGAGACCCAGTACTTC.

A few counts support this clone. The V call is TRBV5-1, the J call TRBJ1-1, with TRBD1 matching over 12 bases. Germline V gene sequence: CDR1 SGHRS, CDR2 YFSETQ. V shed 3 bases, J shed 6 bases, and the junction held 0 bases outside the gene matches. This CDR3 region has 13 residues. CDR3 region: CASSWDRGPEAFF. CDR3 DNA: TGCGCCAGCAGCTGGGACAGGGGGCCTGAAGCTTTCTTT.

The CDR3 DNA follows: TGCGCCAGCAGTGAGCTTAGCGGGGGGCTATCGAACACCGGGGAGCTGTTTTTT. The encoded protein is CASSELSGGLSNTGELFF. The rearrangement joins TRBV10-2 to TRBJ2-2, with TRBD2 matching 10 bases. Germline V CDR1 and CDR2: WSHSY, SAAADI. V lost 2 bases to trimming and J lost 0 bases; unmatched junction nucleotides: 6. This CDR3 comprises 18 residues.

This clone was counted only a few times. The J gene is TRBJ2-3, the V gene TRBV5-4, with 9 bases aligning to TRBD1. J gave up 2 bases and V 4 bases, and 5 bases lay outside the gene matches. Germline V gene lookup returns CDR1 SGHNT and CDR2 YYREEE (reference sequence). The CDR3 is 15 residues long. The CDR3 protein is CASSGDRALTDTQYF. The CDR3 region has the DNA TGTGCCAGCAGCGGGGACAGGGCCCTCACAGATACGCAGTATTTT.

The V gene is TRBV7-6, the J gene TRBJ1-5; tentative D call: TRBD1 (6 bases). Trimming shortened V by 1 base and J by 5 bases, and 12 bases separated the two germline ends. Germline assignment: CDR1 SGHVS and CDR2 FNYEAQ. The CDR3 contains 15 residues. In DNA, the CDR3 is TGTGCCAGCAGCTTAGAATCTGGGGGCGATCAGCCCCAGCATTTT. This translates into CASSLESGGDQPQHF.

The V gene is TRBV4-2, the J gene TRBJ2-2; 7 bases line up with TRBD2. V lost 0 bases and J lost 4; bases outside the gene matches: 5. CDR1 and CDR2 (germline): LGHNA, YNFKEQ. CDR3 length: 16 residues. The chain's CDR3 is CASSQDGRRTTGELFF. CDR3 coding DNA: TGTGCCAGCAGCCAAGACGGGAGGAGGACCACCGGGGAGCTGTTTTTT.

This chain links TRBV9 with TRBJ1-4; 7 bases line up with TRBD1. Trimming cost V 4 bases and J 5 bases; bases outside gene matches: 8. CDR1 is SGDLS, CDR2 YYNGEE, per germline. The CDR3 runs 15 residues. CDR3 loop: CASSSGTELNEKLFF. Written as DNA, the CDR3 is TGTGCCAGCAGCTCCGGGACAGAACTCAATGAAAAACTGTTTTTT. Full variable domain (remainder filled in from reference TRBV9 and TRBJ1-4): DSGVTQTPKHLITATGQRVTLRCSPRSGDLSVYWYQQSLDQGLQFLIQYYNGEERAKGNILERFSAQQFPDLHSELNLSSLELGDSALYFCASSSGTELNEKLFFGSGTQLSVL.

This clone was observed a handful of times. This rearrangement joins TRBV4-1 to TRBJ1-2; maybe TRBD1 (6 bases). The V end lost 3 bases, the J end lost 4 bases, and 21 bases lay between the germline ends. CDR1 and CDR2 from the germline V gene are MGHRA and YSYEKL. The CDR3 contains 17 residues. The DNA of the CDR3 is TGCGCCAGCAGCCACCCCGGGAAGGGGGAGCATGGCTATGGCTACACCTTC. This translates into CASSHPGKGEHGYGYTF.

The V and J genes are TRBV7-7 and TRBJ2-5, with D perhaps matching TRBD1 (5 bases). The V gene's germline CDR1 is SSHAT and CDR2 FNYEAQ (reference sequence). This CDR3 has 15 amino acids. V shed 1 base and J shed 0 bases, with 9 bases lying between them. The chain's CDR3 is CASSLGGAYQETQYF. DNA for the CDR3: TGTGCCAGCAGCTTAGGTGGGGCGTACCAAGAGACCCAGTACTTC.

The chain recombines TRBV7-9 with TRBJ1-2, with TRBD1 matching 12 bases. Germline V CDR1 and CDR2: SEHNR, FQNEAQ (reference sequence). Losses at the gene ends were 0 bases for V and 11 bases for J; bases not matched to a gene: 10. The CDR3 contains 16 residues. The CDR3 is CASSLATGTGGAEYTF. The CDR3 DNA reads TGTGCCAGCAGCTTAGCCACCGGGACAGGGGGCGCAGAATACACCTTC.

V usage is TRBV19 and J usage is TRBJ2-5, with D perhaps TRBD1 (5 bases). CDR3 length: 11 residues. From germline, CDR1 is LNHDA and CDR2 SQIVND (reference sequence). The V end was cut by 5 bases, the J end by 7 bases, with 8 bases between. The CDR3 coding sequence is TGTGCCAGTAGTCGTCAGGGGACCCAGTACTTC. Its protein product is CASSRQGTQYF.

This chain connects TRBV5-6 to TRBJ2-3; 7 bases are shared with TRBD2. With V trimmed by 4 bases and J by 1 base, 6 bases remained unmatched. Per germline, CDR1 SGHDT and CDR2 YYEEEE. The CDR3 is 15 amino acids. CDR3 DNA sequence: TGTGCCAGCAGCCCTGGGGGGGGTCGCACAGATACGCAGTATTTT. Protein: CASSPGGGRTDTQYF.

The rearrangement uses TRBV12-2 and TRBJ1-5; the table gives TRBD1 as D, unverified against the DNA. TRBV12-2 is reported as a pseudogene. The CDR3 is 17 residues long. CDR3 protein: CASRLSPPPGNNQPQHF. The CDR3 DNA reads TGTGCAAGTCGCTTAAGCCCTCCCCCAGGGAACAATCAGCCCCAGCATTTT.